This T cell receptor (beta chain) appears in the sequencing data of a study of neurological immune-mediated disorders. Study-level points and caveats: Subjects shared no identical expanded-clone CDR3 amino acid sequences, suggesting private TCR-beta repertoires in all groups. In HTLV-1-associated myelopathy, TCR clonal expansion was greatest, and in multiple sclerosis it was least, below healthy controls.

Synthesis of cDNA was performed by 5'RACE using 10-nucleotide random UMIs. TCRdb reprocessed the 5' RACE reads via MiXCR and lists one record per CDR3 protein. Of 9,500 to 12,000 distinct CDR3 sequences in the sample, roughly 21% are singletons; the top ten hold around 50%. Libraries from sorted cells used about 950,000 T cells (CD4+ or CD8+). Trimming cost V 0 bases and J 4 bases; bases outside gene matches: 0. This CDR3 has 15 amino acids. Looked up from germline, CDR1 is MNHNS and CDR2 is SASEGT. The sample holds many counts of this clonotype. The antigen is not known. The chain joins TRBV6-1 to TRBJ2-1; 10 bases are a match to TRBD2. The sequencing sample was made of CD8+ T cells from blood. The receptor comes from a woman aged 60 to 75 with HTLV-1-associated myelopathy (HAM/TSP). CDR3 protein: CASSEASGGYNEQFF. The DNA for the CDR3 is TGTGCCAGCAGTGAAGCTAGCGGGGGGTACAATGAGCAGTTCTTC.